A selection of T cell receptor beta chains follows, all from one sample in a study of blood T cell repertoires in COVID-19. The repertoire was sequenced with immunoSEQ multiplex PCR; TCRdb's copy has only in-frame clones and lacks some. The data show about 41,000 clones, around 88% seen once. What was sequenced was peripheral blood. All receptors derive from a woman older than 75 with active or convalescent COVID-19. Each CDR3 is given with its conserved first and last residue. Fields, in order: V gene, clone size, J gene, D gene, CDR3 protein, CDR3 DNA. A D gene is named only where the DNA matches it firmly. The listing skips clone size in some rows; elsewhere it reads once, few, many or a size class.

v_gene: TRBV24-1
abundance: NA
j_gene: TRBJ2-6
d_gene: TRBD2
CDR3aa: CATSDSRGTGANVLTF
CDR3nt: TGTGCCACCAGTGATTCGCGGGGGACTGGGGCCAACGTCCTGACTTTC

v_gene: TRBV6-5
abundance: NA
j_gene: TRBJ1-1
d_gene: NA
CDR3aa: CASSYLQGNTEAFF
CDR3nt: TGTGCCAGCAGTTACCTCCAGGGTAACACTGAAGCTTTCTTT

v_gene: TRBV5-5
abundance: NA
j_gene: TRBJ2-3
d_gene: NA
CDR3aa: CASSGPLTGPHGDTQYF
CDR3nt: TGTGCCAGCAGCGGACCATTGACAGGCCCCCACGGGGACACGCAGTATTTT

v_gene: TRBV30
abundance: NA
j_gene: TRBJ1-4
d_gene: NA
CDR3aa: CAWGPSRGEKLFF
CDR3nt: TGTGCCTGGGGGCCATCTCGGGGTGAAAAACTGTTTTTT

v_gene: TRBV19
abundance: NA
j_gene: TRBJ2-7
d_gene: NA
CDR3aa: CASGPRAGESRYEQYF
CDR3nt: TGTGCCAGTGGACCCCGCGCAGGGGAGTCTAGGTACGAGCAGTACTTC

v_gene: TRBV14
abundance: NA
j_gene: TRBJ2-5
d_gene: NA
CDR3aa: CASSQGTAKETQYF
CDR3nt: TGTGCCAGCAGCCAAGGGACAGCAAAAGAGACCCAGTACTTC

v_gene: TRBV19
abundance: NA
j_gene: TRBJ2-3
d_gene: NA
CDR3aa: CASSPGVDRARTDTQYF
CDR3nt: TGTGCCAGTAGTCCGGGGGTAGACAGGGCTCGGACAGATACGCAGTATTTT

v_gene: TRBV27
abundance: NA
j_gene: TRBJ1-2
d_gene: NA
CDR3aa: CASSLVRGRDYTF
CDR3nt: TGTGCCAGCAGTTTAGTCAGGGGCCGAGACTACACCTTC

v_gene: TRBV2
abundance: NA
j_gene: TRBJ1-6
d_gene: NA
CDR3aa: CASTRDYNSPLHF
CDR3nt: TGTGCCAGCACTCGAGATTATAATTCACCCCTCCACTTT

v_gene: TRBV27
abundance: NA
j_gene: TRBJ1-6
d_gene: NA
CDR3aa: CASSLSGGGSSYNSPLHF
CDR3nt: TGTGCCAGCAGTTTAAGTGGTGGGGGGAGCTCCTATAATTCACCCCTCCACTTT

v_gene: TRBV19
abundance: NA
j_gene: TRBJ2-2
d_gene: TRBD1
CDR3aa: CASSGLTGFTGELFF
CDR3nt: TGTGCCAGTAGTGGATTGACAGGGTTCACCGGGGAGCTGTTTTTT

v_gene: TRBV28
abundance: few
j_gene: TRBJ1-6
d_gene: TRBD1
CDR3aa: CASSPGQGVVSPLHF
CDR3nt: TGTGCCAGCAGTCCCGGACAGGGAGTAGTTTCACCCCTCCACTTT

v_gene: TRBV28
abundance: NA
j_gene: TRBJ1-4
d_gene: NA
CDR3aa: CASRSLGTGGEKLFF
CDR3nt: TGTGCCAGCAGATCCCTCGGGACGGGAGGAGAAAAACTGTTTTTT

v_gene: TRBV28
abundance: NA
j_gene: TRBJ1-5
d_gene: NA
CDR3aa: CASSSLPNGVSNQPQHF
CDR3nt: TGTGCCAGCAGTTCCCTACCAAACGGGGTTAGCAATCAGCCCCAGCATTTT

v_gene: TRBV9
abundance: few
j_gene: TRBJ1-2
d_gene: NA
CDR3aa: CASSVDRNYGYTF
CDR3nt: TGTGCCAGCAGCGTAGACAGGAACTATGGCTACACCTTC

v_gene: TRBV11-2
abundance: NA
j_gene: TRBJ2-7
d_gene: NA
CDR3aa: CASSSRGAYEQYF
CDR3nt: TGTGCCAGCAGCTCCCGGGGAGCCTACGAGCAGTACTTC

v_gene: TRBV5-1
abundance: few
j_gene: TRBJ1-5
d_gene: NA
CDR3aa: CASSVDRPDQPQHF
CDR3nt: TGCGCCAGCAGCGTCGACAGGCCTGATCAGCCCCAGCATTTT

v_gene: TRBV27
abundance: NA
j_gene: TRBJ2-7
d_gene: TRBD2
CDR3aa: CASSLTGLAVTYEQYF
CDR3nt: TGTGCCAGCAGTTTAACGGGACTAGCGGTCACCTACGAGCAGTACTTC

v_gene: TRBV7-2
abundance: NA
j_gene: TRBJ1-1
d_gene: NA
CDR3aa: CASSLATPGLRGTEAFF
CDR3nt: TGTGCCAGCAGCTTAGCGACACCGGGCCTTCGGGGCACTGAAGCTTTCTTT

v_gene: TRBV7-3
abundance: once
j_gene: TRBJ2-1
d_gene: NA
CDR3aa: CASSLSGGRAYNEQFF
CDR3nt: TGTGCCAGCAGCTTATCAGGCGGGCGAGCCTACAATGAGCAGTTCTTC

v_gene: TRBV19
abundance: NA
j_gene: TRBJ1-2
d_gene: NA
CDR3aa: CASGDRSGYGYTF
CDR3nt: TGTGCCAGTGGTGACCGGAGTGGCTATGGCTACACCTTC

v_gene: TRBV9
abundance: NA
j_gene: TRBJ2-1
d_gene: TRBD1
CDR3aa: CASSVQGARYNEQFF
CDR3nt: TGTGCCAGCAGCGTGCAGGGGGCGAGGTACAATGAGCAGTTCTTC

v_gene: TRBV7-2
abundance: NA
j_gene: TRBJ2-1
d_gene: TRBD2
CDR3aa: CASSNSGRGRGQFF
CDR3nt: TGTGCCAGCAGCAATAGCGGGAGAGGGCGGGGGCAGTTCTTC

v_gene: TRBV10-3
abundance: NA
j_gene: TRBJ1-6
d_gene: NA
CDR3aa: CAISETEVASNSPLHF
CDR3nt: TGTGCCATCAGTGAGACTGAGGTTGCGTCTAATTCACCCCTCCACTTT

v_gene: TRBV18
abundance: NA
j_gene: TRBJ2-4
d_gene: NA
CDR3aa: CASSPMISGQAKNIQYF
CDR3nt: TGTGCCAGCTCACCAATGATCTCAGGGCAAGCCAAAAACATTCAGTACTTC

v_gene: TRBV19
abundance: few
j_gene: TRBJ1-2
d_gene: TRBD1
CDR3aa: CASSIGQGVRGYTF
CDR3nt: TGTGCCAGTAGTATAGGGCAGGGGGTTCGTGGCTACACCTTC

v_gene: TRBV7-2
abundance: once
j_gene: TRBJ2-7
d_gene: TRBD2
CDR3aa: CASSSPPGLAGPSSYEQYF
CDR3nt: TGTGCCAGCAGCTCACCCCCGGGACTAGCGGGACCGAGCTCCTACGAGCAGTACTTC

v_gene: TRBV7-3
abundance: NA
j_gene: TRBJ1-2
d_gene: TRBD1
CDR3aa: CASSSQGSYGYTF
CDR3nt: TGTGCCAGCAGCTCACAGGGGAGCTATGGCTACACCTTC

v_gene: TRBV11-3
abundance: NA
j_gene: TRBJ1-4
d_gene: NA
CDR3aa: CASTTHAVWGSGEKLFF
CDR3nt: TGTGCCAGCACTACCCATGCCGTTTGGGGTAGCGGAGAAAAACTGTTTTTT

v_gene: TRBV7-8
abundance: NA
j_gene: TRBJ2-1
d_gene: TRBD2
CDR3aa: CASSPRTSGSRNEQFF
CDR3nt: TGTGCCAGCAGCCCACGGACTAGCGGGAGTAGGAATGAGCAGTTCTTC

v_gene: TRBV10-3
abundance: NA
j_gene: TRBJ2-5
d_gene: TRBD1
CDR3aa: CAIKGQGGQETQYF
CDR3nt: TGTGCCATCAAAGGACAGGGGGGTCAAGAGACCCAGTACTTC

v_gene: TRBV6-5
abundance: NA
j_gene: TRBJ2-7
d_gene: TRBD2
CDR3aa: CASSYSSAGGPLEQYF
CDR3nt: TGTGCCAGCAGTTACTCGTCGGCGGGAGGCCCCCTGGAGCAGTACTTC

v_gene: TRBV5-4
abundance: NA
j_gene: TRBJ1-2
d_gene: TRBD1
CDR3aa: CASDSGTGGGYTF
CDR3nt: TGTGCCAGCGACTCCGGGACAGGGGGCGGCTACACCTTC

v_gene: TRBV28
abundance: NA
j_gene: TRBJ1-5
d_gene: NA
CDR3aa: CASSPRRDNQPQHF
CDR3nt: TGTGCCAGCAGCCCAAGACGGGACAATCAGCCCCAGCATTTT

v_gene: TRBV11-2
abundance: NA
j_gene: TRBJ1-4
d_gene: NA
CDR3aa: CASSLLPTNEKLFF
CDR3nt: TGTGCCAGCAGCTTACTCCCAACTAATGAAAAACTGTTTTTT

v_gene: TRBV6-2/TRBV6-3
abundance: few
j_gene: TRBJ2-3
d_gene: TRBD2
CDR3aa: CASSYGLAGDTDTQYF
CDR3nt: TGTGCCAGCAGCTATGGACTAGCGGGGGATACAGATACGCAGTATTTT

v_gene: TRBV11-2
abundance: NA
j_gene: TRBJ1-1
d_gene: NA
CDR3aa: CASSLGQYTEAFF
CDR3nt: TGTGCCAGCAGCTTAGGCCAGTACACTGAAGCTTTCTTT

v_gene: TRBV28
abundance: NA
j_gene: TRBJ2-3
d_gene: TRBD2
CDR3aa: CASRGLAGATDTQYF
CDR3nt: TGTGCCAGCAGGGGACTAGCGGGAGCTACAGATACGCAGTATTTT

v_gene: TRBV7-3
abundance: NA
j_gene: TRBJ2-1
d_gene: TRBD2
CDR3aa: CASSLTSGSIYEQFF
CDR3nt: TGTGCCAGCAGCTTAACTAGCGGGAGTATATATGAGCAGTTCTTC

v_gene: TRBV7-9
abundance: NA
j_gene: TRBJ2-3
d_gene: TRBD2
CDR3aa: CASSGLAGPTDTQYF
CDR3nt: TGTGCCAGCAGCGGGCTAGCGGGACCCACAGATACGCAGTATTTT

v_gene: TRBV7-9
abundance: few
j_gene: TRBJ2-5
d_gene: NA
CDR3aa: CASSLGIGQETQYF
CDR3nt: TGTGCCAGCAGCTTAGGTATCGGTCAAGAGACCCAGTACTTC

v_gene: TRBV3-1/TRBV3-2
abundance: NA
j_gene: TRBJ1-1
d_gene: NA
CDR3aa: CASTRSGGGYTEAFF
CDR3nt: TGTGCCAGCACTCGCTCGGGTGGTGGGTACACTGAAGCTTTCTTT

v_gene: TRBV5-1
abundance: NA
j_gene: TRBJ2-1
d_gene: NA
CDR3aa: CASSIQRLTAEQFF
CDR3nt: TGCGCCAGCAGTATTCAGCGCTTGACAGCAGAGCAGTTCTTC

v_gene: TRBV9
abundance: NA
j_gene: TRBJ2-2
d_gene: NA
CDR3aa: CASSVGGRVAGELFF
CDR3nt: TGTGCCAGCAGCGTAGGTGGCAGGGTAGCAGGGGAGCTGTTTTTT

v_gene: TRBV28
abundance: NA
j_gene: TRBJ2-1
d_gene: NA
CDR3aa: CASSSTGTYNEQFF
CDR3nt: TGTGCCAGCAGTTCCACCGGGACTTACAATGAGCAGTTCTTC

v_gene: TRBV5-1
abundance: NA
j_gene: TRBJ1-1
d_gene: NA
CDR3aa: CASSLSQNTEAFF
CDR3nt: TGCGCCAGCAGCTTGAGCCAGAACACTGAAGCTTTCTTT

v_gene: TRBV5-1
abundance: NA
j_gene: TRBJ2-7
d_gene: TRBD2
CDR3aa: CASSLSGSSHEQYF
CDR3nt: TGCGCCAGCAGCCTGAGCGGGAGTTCCCACGAGCAGTACTTC

v_gene: TRBV7-6
abundance: NA
j_gene: TRBJ2-2
d_gene: NA
CDR3aa: CASSSIGGGTGELFF
CDR3nt: TGTGCCAGCAGCTCCATAGGGGGGGGCACCGGGGAGCTGTTTTTT

v_gene: TRBV7-8
abundance: NA
j_gene: TRBJ2-1
d_gene: TRBD1
CDR3aa: CASSLATGGPYNEQFF
CDR3nt: TGTGCCAGCAGCTTGGCTACAGGGGGCCCCTACAATGAGCAGTTCTTC

v_gene: TRBV7-3
abundance: NA
j_gene: TRBJ2-5
d_gene: TRBD2
CDR3aa: CASSLAGGPAETQYF
CDR3nt: TGTGCCAGCAGCTTAGCGGGAGGGCCGGCGGAGACCCAGTACTTC

v_gene: TRBV6-6
abundance: few
j_gene: TRBJ1-1
d_gene: TRBD1
CDR3aa: CASSSGQGTGTEAFF
CDR3nt: TGTGCCAGCAGCTCCGGACAGGGGACGGGCACTGAAGCTTTCTTT

v_gene: TRBV4-1
abundance: NA
j_gene: TRBJ1-6
d_gene: NA
CDR3aa: CASSQDQGSRSPLHF
CDR3nt: TGCGCCAGCAGCCAAGATCAAGGGAGCCGCTCACCCCTCCACTTT

v_gene: TRBV10-3
abundance: NA
j_gene: TRBJ1-4
d_gene: NA
CDR3aa: CATYGDTQEKLFF
CDR3nt: TGTGCCACCTACGGGGACACACAGGAAAAACTGTTTTTT

v_gene: TRBV11-3
abundance: NA
j_gene: TRBJ2-1
d_gene: TRBD2
CDR3aa: CASSRLAGNEQFF
CDR3nt: TGTGCCAGCAGCCGACTAGCGGGAAATGAGCAGTTCTTC

v_gene: TRBV30
abundance: NA
j_gene: TRBJ1-6
d_gene: NA
CDR3aa: CAWSVGGGSALHF
CDR3nt: TGTGCCTGGAGTGTTGGGGGCGGGTCAGCCCTCCACTTT

v_gene: TRBV5-1
abundance: NA
j_gene: TRBJ2-2
d_gene: TRBD1
CDR3aa: CASSSIGQDSGELFF
CDR3nt: TGCGCCAGCAGCTCTATCGGACAGGATAGCGGGGAGCTGTTTTTT

v_gene: TRBV19
abundance: NA
j_gene: TRBJ2-1
d_gene: TRBD2
CDR3aa: CASSRTSGGLVGNEQFF
CDR3nt: TGTGCCAGTAGCAGAACTAGCGGGGGGCTCGTTGGCAATGAGCAGTTCTTC

v_gene: TRBV7-9
abundance: NA
j_gene: TRBJ1-1
d_gene: NA
CDR3aa: CASSLAYSTEAFF
CDR3nt: TGTGCCAGCAGCTTAGCGTACAGCACTGAAGCTTTCTTT

v_gene: TRBV9
abundance: NA
j_gene: TRBJ1-6
d_gene: NA
CDR3aa: CASSVGQDFSPLHF
CDR3nt: TGTGCCAGCAGCGTAGGCCAGGATTTTTCACCCCTCCACTTT

v_gene: TRBV6-5
abundance: NA
j_gene: TRBJ1-1
d_gene: NA
CDR3aa: CASSPYVNTEAFF
CDR3nt: TGTGCCAGCAGTCCCTATGTGAACACTGAAGCTTTCTTT